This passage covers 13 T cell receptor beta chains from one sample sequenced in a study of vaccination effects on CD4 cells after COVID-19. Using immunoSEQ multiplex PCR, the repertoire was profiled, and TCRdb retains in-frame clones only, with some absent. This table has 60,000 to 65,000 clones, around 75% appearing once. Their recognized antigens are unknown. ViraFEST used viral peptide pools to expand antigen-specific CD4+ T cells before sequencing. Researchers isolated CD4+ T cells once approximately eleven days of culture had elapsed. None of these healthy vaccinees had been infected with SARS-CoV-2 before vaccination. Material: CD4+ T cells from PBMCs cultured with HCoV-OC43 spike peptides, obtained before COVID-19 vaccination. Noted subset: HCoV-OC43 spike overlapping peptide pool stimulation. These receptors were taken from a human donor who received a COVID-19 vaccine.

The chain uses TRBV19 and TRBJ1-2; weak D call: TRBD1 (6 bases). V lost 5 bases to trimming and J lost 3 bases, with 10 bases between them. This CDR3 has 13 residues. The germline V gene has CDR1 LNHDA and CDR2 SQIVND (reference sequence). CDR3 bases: TGTGCCAGTAGTCCCACAGGGTACTATGGCTACACCTTC. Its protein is CASSPTGYYGYTF.

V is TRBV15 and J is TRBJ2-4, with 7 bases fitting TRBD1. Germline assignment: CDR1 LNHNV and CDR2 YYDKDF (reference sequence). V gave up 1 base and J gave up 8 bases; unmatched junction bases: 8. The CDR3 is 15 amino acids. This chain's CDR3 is CATSRAGTVTDIQYF. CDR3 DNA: TGTGCCACCAGCAGAGCCGGGACAGTGACGGACATTCAGTACTTC.

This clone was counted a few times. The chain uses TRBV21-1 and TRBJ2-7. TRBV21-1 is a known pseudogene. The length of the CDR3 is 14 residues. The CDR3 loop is CASSSRPASYEQYV. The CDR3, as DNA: TGTGCCAGCAGCTCACGCCCCGCTTCATACGAGCAGTACGTC.

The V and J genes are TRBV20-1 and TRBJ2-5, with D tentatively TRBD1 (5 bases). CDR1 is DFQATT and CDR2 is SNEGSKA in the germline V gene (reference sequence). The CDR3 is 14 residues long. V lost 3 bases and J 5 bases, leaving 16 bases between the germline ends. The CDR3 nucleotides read TGCAGTGCTAGTCCCAAGGGGTTTCGGGAGACCCAGTACTTC. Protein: CSASPKGFRETQYF.

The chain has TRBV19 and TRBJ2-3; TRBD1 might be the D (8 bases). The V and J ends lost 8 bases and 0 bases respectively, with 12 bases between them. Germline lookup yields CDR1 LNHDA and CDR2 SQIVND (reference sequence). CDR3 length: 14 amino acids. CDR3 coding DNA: TGTGCCAGTCTACAGGGGGGGAGCACAGATACGCAGTATTTT. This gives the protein CASLQGGSTDTQYF.

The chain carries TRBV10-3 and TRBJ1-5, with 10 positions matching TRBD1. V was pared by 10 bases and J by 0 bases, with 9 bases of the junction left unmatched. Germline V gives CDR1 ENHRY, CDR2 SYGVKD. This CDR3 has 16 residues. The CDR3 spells CATQGQGKYSNQPQHF. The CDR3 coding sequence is TGTGCCACACAGGGACAGGGGAAGTATAGCAATCAGCCCCAGCATTTT.

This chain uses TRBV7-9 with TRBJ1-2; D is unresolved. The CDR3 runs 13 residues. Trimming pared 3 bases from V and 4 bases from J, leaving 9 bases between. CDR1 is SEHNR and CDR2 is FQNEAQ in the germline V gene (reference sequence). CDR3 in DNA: TGTGCCAGCAGCTTTACCCCTCCCTATGGCTACACCTTC. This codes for CASSFTPPYGYTF.

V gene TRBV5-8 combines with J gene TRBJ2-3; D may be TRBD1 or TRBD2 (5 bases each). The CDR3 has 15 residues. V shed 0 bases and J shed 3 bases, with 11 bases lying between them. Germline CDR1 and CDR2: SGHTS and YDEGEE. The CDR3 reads CASSLGQGETDTQYF. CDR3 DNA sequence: TGTGCCAGCAGCTTGGGGCAGGGAGAGACAGATACGCAGTATTTT.

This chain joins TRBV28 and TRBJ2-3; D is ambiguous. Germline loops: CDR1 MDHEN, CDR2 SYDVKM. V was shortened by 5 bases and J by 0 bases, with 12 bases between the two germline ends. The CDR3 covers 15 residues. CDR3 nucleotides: TGTGCCAGCAGTCGACCGACCCCTAGCACAGATACGCAGTATTTT. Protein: CASSRPTPSTDTQYF. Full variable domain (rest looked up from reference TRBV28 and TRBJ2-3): DVKVTQSSRYLVKRTGEKVFLECVQDMDHENMFWYRQDPGLGLRLIYFSYDVKMKEKGDIPEGYSVSREKKERFSLILESASTNQTSMYLCASSRPTPSTDTQYFGPGTRLTVL.

CDR3 bases: TGTGCCAGCAGCATACGGCCAGGAAGCTCCTACGAGCAGTACGTC. It encodes CASSIRPGSSYEQYV. V usage is TRBV7-8 and J usage is TRBJ2-7; D call uncertain. Germline-derived CDR1 and CDR2 are SGHVS and FQNEAQ. V gave up 5 bases and J gave up 0 bases, with 14 bases separating them. The CDR3 has 15 amino acids.

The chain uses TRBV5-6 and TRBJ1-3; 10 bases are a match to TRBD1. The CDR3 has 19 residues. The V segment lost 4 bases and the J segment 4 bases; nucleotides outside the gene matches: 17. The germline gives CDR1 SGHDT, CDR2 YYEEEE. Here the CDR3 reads CASSPASGGTGAGGNTIYF. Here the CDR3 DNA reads TGTGCCAGCAGCCCTGCAAGCGGTGGGACAGGGGCAGGGGGAAACACCATATATTTT. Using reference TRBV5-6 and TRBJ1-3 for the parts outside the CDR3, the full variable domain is DAGVTQSPTHLIKTRGQQVTLRCSPKSGHDTVSWYQQALGQGPQFIFQYYEEEERQRGNFPDRFSGHQFPNYSSELNVNALLLGDSALYLCASSPASGGTGAGGNTIYFGEGSWLTVV.

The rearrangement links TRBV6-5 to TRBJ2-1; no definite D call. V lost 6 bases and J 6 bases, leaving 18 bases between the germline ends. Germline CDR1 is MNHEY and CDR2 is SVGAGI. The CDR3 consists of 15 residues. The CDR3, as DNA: TGTGCCAGCAGCCTCATCAAGCCGGCGATCAATGAGCAGTTCTTC. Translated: CASSLIKPAINEQFF.

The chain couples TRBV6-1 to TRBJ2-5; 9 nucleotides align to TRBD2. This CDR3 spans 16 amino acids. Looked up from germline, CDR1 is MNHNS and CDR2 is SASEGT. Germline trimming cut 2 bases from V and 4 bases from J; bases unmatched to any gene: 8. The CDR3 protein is CASSEPGLAKGETQYF. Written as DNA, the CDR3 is TGTGCCAGCAGTGAACCGGGACTAGCAAAAGGAGAGACCCAGTACTTC.